These 6 T cell receptor beta chains share one sample of origin, sequenced in a study of radiation and T cells in renal cell carcinoma. TCRdb's table, derived via immunoSEQ multiplex PCR, lists solely in-frame clones and lacks some. Seen here are about 91,000 clones, about four fifths observed once, and the top ten hold almost 6.5%. The time point: baseline pretreatment blood. Indicated treatment: 15 Gy SBRT to primary tumor, nephrectomy 4 weeks later. The material was blood, obtained from a patient whose treatment included radiotherapy and nephrectomy. The receptors stem from a man aged 60 to 69 with renal cell carcinoma.

The chain recombines TRBV14 with TRBJ2-3, with D hard to call. Germline V gene data show CDR1 as SGHDN and CDR2 as FVKESK. This CDR3 has 10 amino acids. Trimming took 6 bases from V and 6 from J, leaving 4 bases between them. Here the CDR3 reads CASRGDTQYF. The DNA of the CDR3 is TGTGCCAGCAGAGGGGATACGCAGTATTTT.

The J gene is TRBJ2-7, the V gene TRBV28, with D maybe TRBD2 (5 bases). The CDR3 loop spans 13 amino acids. V lost 6 bases and J 0 bases, leaving 9 bases between the germline ends. CDR1 is MDHEN and CDR2 is SYDVKM in the germline V gene. CDR3 DNA: TGTGCCAGCAGGCGTAGCGCCTCCTACGAGCAGTACTTC. This sequence encodes CASRRSASYEQYF.

This clone occurred once. V usage is TRBV5-1 and J usage is TRBJ2-3; the match to TRBD2 covers 10 bases. V trimming: 3 bases; J trimming: 2 bases; junction bases outside the gene matches: 6. Germline CDR1 is SGHRS and CDR2 is YFSETQ. This CDR3 comprises 16 residues. The CDR3: CASSSSGRGNTDTQYF. CDR3 nucleotide sequence: TGCGCCAGCAGCTCAAGCGGGAGGGGAAACACAGATACGCAGTATTTT.

The J gene is TRBJ2-4, the V gene TRBV5-1; 8 bases are a match to TRBD1. The trim removed 4 bases at V and 8 bases at J, leaving 5 bases unmatched. The germline V gene has CDR1 SGHRS and CDR2 YFSETQ. The CDR3 runs to 13 residues. The CDR3 reads CASSTRQGYIQYF. In DNA, the CDR3 is TGCGCCAGCAGCACTCGACAGGGGTACATTCAGTACTTC.

The gene calls are TRBV4-1 and TRBJ2-7; the match to TRBD2 covers 13 bases. The junction had 5 bases not matched to a gene; V was cut back by 5 bases and J by 4 bases. Germline assignment: CDR1 MGHRA and CDR2 YSYEKL. The CDR3 consists of 15 residues. For the CDR3, the DNA is TGCGCCAGCAGCTACGGACTAGCGGGAGTATACGAGCAGTACTTC. Translated, it gives CASSYGLAGVYEQYF.

This rearrangement joins TRBV11-2 to TRBJ1-1, with TRBD1 as a possible D gene (6 bases). The CDR3 spans 13 residues. Germline-derived CDR1 and CDR2 are SGHAT and FQNNGV. Trimming cost V 0 bases and J 6 bases, with 8 bases left between them. For the CDR3, the DNA is TGTGCCAGCAGCTTAGACGGGGGCCCTGAAGCTTTCTTT. Its protein is CASSLDGGPEAFF.